This passage covers 21 T cell receptor beta chains from one sample sequenced in a study of T cell repertoires in cytomegalovirus infection. In TCRdb, the reads were re-called with MiXCR into one record per CDR3 protein. The repertoire holds some 940,000 distinct CDR3 sequences, with around 31% as singletons. These receptors' antigens are unknown. Sequenced here: cultured CD8+ T cells from PBMCs, sampled from culture after CMV antigen stimulation. These TCRs come from a human donor in good health (CMV status not recorded). Some clones in this sample may be carry-over from other donors' samples.

The V gene is TRBV7-2, the J gene TRBJ2-1, with 9 bases that match TRBD1. This CDR3 spans 16 amino acids. Trimming removed 3 bases from V and 8 bases from J; junction bases left unmatched: 11. In germline, CDR1 is SGHTA, CDR2 FQGNSA. The CDR3 DNA reads TGTGCCAGCAGCTTTTACAGGGGGCTAAGTTTCGATGAGCAGTTCTTC. As protein: CASSFYRGLSFDEQFF.

A few counts support this clonotype. This sequence joins TRBV7-9 and TRBJ2-7; D is unresolved. The CDR3 has 12 amino acids. The V end lost 3 bases, the J end lost 6 bases, and 9 bases lay between the germline ends. Germline V lookup: CDR1 SEHNR, CDR2 FQNEAQ (reference sequence). CDR3 nucleotide sequence: TGTGCCAGCAGCTTGGGCCAGAGCGAGCAGTACTTC. Translated, it gives CASSLGQSEQYF.

This clonotype was seen ten or more times. The chain links TRBV19 to TRBJ2-1; 7 bases line up with TRBD2. Germline-derived CDR1 and CDR2 are LNHDA and SQIVND (reference sequence). V trimming: 9 bases; J trimming: 0 bases; junction bases outside the gene matches: 2. The CDR3 has 13 residues. The CDR3 nucleotides read TGTGCCAGCGGGGGGAGCTCCTACAATGAGCAGTTCTTC. Its protein is CASGGSSYNEQFF. Variable domain in full (rest from reference TRBV19 and TRBJ2-1): DGGITQSPKYLFRKEGQNVTLSCEQNLNHDAMYWYRQDPGQGLRLIYYSQIVNDFQKGDIAEGYSVSREKKESFPLTVTSAQKNPTAFYLCASGGSSYNEQFFGPGTRLTVL.

This rearrangement joins TRBV7-2 to TRBJ2-5; 12 positions match TRBD2. The CDR3 contains 15 residues. Germline CDR1 reads SGHTA; CDR2 reads FQGNSA. J lost 4 bases, V lost 5 bases, and 5 bases had no gene match. For the CDR3, the DNA is TGTGCCAGCAGCCCTAGCGGGGGGGGTGGAGAGACCCAGTACTTC. Translation gives CASSPSGGGGETQYF.

This clonotype was seen a few times. This chain connects TRBV14 to TRBJ1-2; D is uncertain. The CDR3 length is 13 residues. Germline CDR1 is SGHDN and CDR2 is FVKESK. Trimming took off 1 base at V and 8 bases at J, with 11 bases between the two ends. As DNA, the CDR3 is TGTGCCAGCAGCCAAGTGGTAGGAGGAGGCTACACCTTC. This sequence encodes CASSQVVGGGYTF.

This clonotype came up a few times. V usage is TRBV6-2 or TRBV6-3 and J usage is TRBJ1-6; D call uncertain. Germline assignment: CDR1 MNHEY and CDR2 SVGEGT. The CDR3 sequence is 19 residues long. The V gene lost 2 bases and the J gene lost 10 bases, with 27 bases spanning the gap. This CDR3 reads CASSYRDHPPGDLGSPLHF. CDR3 coding DNA: TGTGCCAGCAGTTACCGCGATCACCCGCCGGGCGATCTGGGGTCACCCCTCCACTTT.

Worth noting for this clonotype: Its ends do not fully match the called genes, so a read error is possible. The chain uses TRBV5-3 and TRBJ2-3; D gene uncertain. TRBV5-3 is classed as an ORF, of uncertain function. This CDR3 has 14 amino acids. The CDR3 loop reads CASSSQFNTDTQYF. The CDR3 nucleotides are TGTGCCAGCAGCTCGCAATTTAACACAGATACGCAGTATTTT.

In the case of this clonotype: Germline is not matched at one junction end, which may reflect a read error. This chain connects TRBV7-6 to TRBJ2-1; 12 positions match TRBD2. This CDR3 has 15 residues. In germline, CDR1 is SGHVS, CDR2 FNYEAQ. DNA of the CDR3: TGTGTCAGCAGCTCCTCGCCTAGCGGGGGGGATGAGCAGTTCTTC. Encoded protein: CVSSSSPSGGDEQFF.

The rearrangement uses TRBV27 and TRBJ1-2, with D possibly TRBD1 on 6 matching bases. Trimming took 5 bases from V and 4 from J, leaving 20 bases between them. Looked up from germline, CDR1 is MNHEY and CDR2 is SMNVEV (reference sequence). This CDR3 region has 16 residues. CDR3 sequence reads: CASSEEGSGVVYGYTF. For the CDR3, the DNA is TGTGCCAGCAGTGAAGAAGGTTCAGGGGTTGTCTATGGCTACACCTTC.

This clonotype was seen repeatedly, ten times or more. The V gene is TRBV28, the J gene TRBJ1-6; weak D call: TRBD1 (6 bases). The CDR3 contains 16 residues. CDR1 and CDR2 from the germline V gene are MDHEN and SYDVKM. V shed 6 bases and J shed 0 bases, with 12 bases lying between them. This CDR3 reads CASSLGGSSYNSPLHF. DNA for the CDR3: TGTGCCAGCAGCTTAGGGGGTAGCTCCTATAATTCACCCCTCCACTTT.

In nucleotides, the CDR3 is TGTGCCAGCAGCCCGGGACAGGATACCTACGAGCAGTACTTC. This translates into CASSPGQDTYEQYF. The V call is TRBV27, the J call TRBJ2-7; 8 bases are shared with TRBD1. The CDR3 length is 14 residues. The J segment lost 2 bases and the V segment lost 6 bases, leaving 6 bases of the junction unmatched. The germline V gene encodes CDR1 MNHEY and CDR2 SMNVEV (reference sequence).

A few counts support this clonotype. The V gene is TRBV4-1, the J gene TRBJ1-1; D gene ambiguous. Germline CDR1 reads MGHRA; CDR2 reads YSYEKL. The CDR3 length is 12 residues. V was shortened by 0 bases and J by 11 bases, with 10 bases between the two germline ends. The CDR3 region has the DNA TGCGCCAGCAGCCAAGACGCGGAAGATGCTTTCTTT. It encodes CASSQDAEDAFF.

The genes are TRBV29-1 and TRBJ2-4, with D perhaps matching TRBD1 (6 bases). Germline V gene data show CDR1 as SQVTM and CDR2 as ANQGSEA. The CDR3 totals 17 residues. The ends were cut back, 7 bases at V and 0 bases at J, with 22 bases in the middle. In nucleotides, the CDR3 is TGCAGCGCCAAAAACGACAGGACCGATCTAGCCAAAAACATTCAGTACTTC. This translates into CSAKNDRTDLAKNIQYF.

In DNA form, the CDR3 reads TGTGCCAGCAGTTTAGACAGCCGTCTTTTGGAGCAGTACTTC. Its protein product is CASSLDSRLLEQYF. The chain has TRBV27 and TRBJ2-7; perhaps TRBD1 as D (5 bases). This CDR3 contains 14 residues. CDR1 is MNHEY, CDR2 SMNVEV, per germline (reference sequence). Trimming removed 2 bases from V and 7 bases from J, with 15 bases in between.

The chain combines TRBV12-3 or TRBV12-4 with TRBJ1-2, with D possibly TRBD1 on 5 matching bases. Deletions cut 5 bases from V and 8 bases from J, with 12 bases between. The CDR3 loop spans 12 amino acids. The CDR3 region is CASSLGLFGYTF. The CDR3 region has the DNA TGTGCCAGCAGTCTGGGACTGTTCGGCTACACCTTC.

This clonotype showed up just a few times. The rearrangement uses TRBV28 and TRBJ1-5; possibly TRBD1 for D (5 bases). Germline CDR1 reads MDHEN; CDR2 reads SYDVKM. The CDR3 runs 14 residues. V lost 7 bases, J lost 0 bases, and 10 bases lay in between. Written as DNA, the CDR3 is TGTGCCAGCAACCAGGGTAATAGCAATCAGCCCCAGCATTTT. It encodes CASNQGNSNQPQHF.

This clonotype was found a few times. V is TRBV9 and J is TRBJ2-3; D ambiguous. The V gene lost 3 bases and the J gene lost 3 bases, with 20 bases spanning the gap. Germline CDR1 is SGDLS and CDR2 is YYNGEE. This CDR3 spans 17 amino acids. The CDR3 sequence: CASSDPKGRFGTDTQYF. The DNA of the CDR3 is TGTGCCAGCAGCGACCCGAAAGGGCGATTTGGGACAGATACGCAGTATTTT.

This rearrangement joins TRBV4-3 to TRBJ1-4, with D possibly TRBD1 on 5 matching bases. The CDR3 loop spans 16 amino acids. Germline V gene sequence: CDR1 LGHNA, CDR2 YSLEER. The V end was cut by 5 bases, the J end by 0 bases, with 13 bases between. CDR3 nucleotides: TGCGCCAGCAGCAACCGACAGTCCTCAACTAATGAAAAACTGTTTTTT. Residues: CASSNRQSSTNEKLFF.

This sequence joins TRBV27 and TRBJ2-2; D remains ambiguous. The V end lost 11 bases, the J end lost 7 bases, and 17 bases lay between the germline ends. Germline CDR1 MNHEY, CDR2 SMNVEV (reference sequence). The CDR3 is made up of 13 amino acids. As DNA, the CDR3 is TGTGCCTCATCAGTGTGGCAGGACGGGGAGCTGTTTTTT. As protein: CASSVWQDGELFF.

This clonotype appeared a few times. The rearrangement links TRBV19 to TRBJ1-6; 7 bases align to TRBD1. Germline assignment: CDR1 LNHDA and CDR2 SQIVND (reference sequence). CDR3 length: 16 amino acids. The V gene end was trimmed by 6 bases and the J gene end by 4 bases; junction bases not matched to a gene: 9. The chain's CDR3 is CASRPQPGQYNSPLHF. CDR3 sequence (DNA): TGTGCCAGTAGGCCTCAACCGGGACAGTATAATTCACCCCTCCACTTT.

J is TRBJ1-1 and V is TRBV20-1; D remains unclear. Germline V gives CDR1 DFQATT, CDR2 SNEGSKA (reference sequence). V dropped 2 bases and J dropped 8 bases, with 18 bases sitting between them. This CDR3 has 14 amino acids. As DNA, the CDR3 is TGCAGTGCTAGAAACCCAGGCAACCCCTCAGAAGCTTTCTTT. This sequence encodes CSARNPGNPSEAFF.